A selection of T cell receptor beta chains follows, all from one sample in a study of blood T cell repertoires in COVID-19. TCRdb's table, derived via immunoSEQ multiplex PCR, lists solely in-frame clones and lacks some. The top ten clones hold 4% of a sample with more than 200,000 clones, approximately 79% of them seen once. Sequences were obtained from peripheral blood. The source is a woman in her forties with active or convalescent COVID-19. Both conserved end residues are part of each CDR3. The D gene is left open where the match is weak. The size field is filled for only some rows; it gives once, few, many or a size class.

few	TRBV19	.	TRBJ1-6	CASSITPQGKSPLHF	TGTGCCAGTAGTATTACCCCACAGGGCAAATCACCCCTCCACTTT
.	TRBV5-5	.	TRBJ2-1	CASSPGTSHNEQFF	TGTGCCAGCAGTCCCGGGACATCCCACAATGAGCAGTTCTTC
.	TRBV6-5	TRBD2	TRBJ2-5	CASSYFSASGEETQYF	TGTGCCAGCAGTTACTTTTCGGCTAGCGGGGAAGAGACCCAGTACTTC
once	TRBV5-4	TRBD2	TRBJ2-1	CASSPPGTTGHEQFF	TGTGCCAGCAGTCCCCCGGGGACTACCGGTCATGAGCAGTTCTTC
.	TRBV12-3/TRBV12-4	.	TRBJ2-1	CASSPGANEQFF	TGTGCCAGCAGTCCTGGGGCAAATGAGCAGTTCTTC
once	TRBV6-1	TRBD1	TRBJ1-2	CASSERDRGTYGYTF	TGTGCCAGCAGTGAAAGGGACAGGGGAACCTATGGCTACACCTTC
.	TRBV27	.	TRBJ1-2	CASSSDRRINYGYTF	TGTGCCAGCAGTTCGGACAGACGAATTAACTATGGCTACACCTTC
.	TRBV6-6	TRBD1	TRBJ1-1	CASTIDRGLTEAFF	TGTGCCAGCACTATCGACAGGGGGCTTACTGAAGCTTTCTTT
.	TRBV7-9	TRBD1	TRBJ1-1	CASFRYRGLSTGRDTEAFF	TGTGCCAGCTTTCGATACAGGGGGCTATCTACAGGTAGGGACACTGAAGCTTTCTTT
once	TRBV5-5	TRBD1	TRBJ2-2	CASSLVTGYTGELFF	TGTGCCAGCAGCTTGGTGACAGGGTACACCGGGGAGCTGTTTTTT
.	TRBV5-4	.	TRBJ2-5	CASRRRGVEETQYF	TGTGCCAGCAGACGAAGGGGTGTTGAAGAGACCCAGTACTTC
once	TRBV3-1/TRBV3-2	.	TRBJ2-1	CASSQLLLSSYNEQFF	TGTGCCAGCAGCCAACTACTCTTGAGCTCCTACAATGAGCAGTTCTTC
few	TRBV5-1	TRBD1	TRBJ1-1	CASSTDRVEAFF	TGCGCCAGCAGTACGGACAGGGTAGAAGCTTTCTTT
.	TRBV19	.	TRBJ1-3	CASSIRAAGNTIYF	TGTGCCAGTAGTATCAGGGCAGCGGGAAACACCATATATTTT
.	TRBV5-6	TRBD1	TRBJ1-2	CASRLDRDPRYTF	TGTGCCAGCAGACTAGACAGGGACCCCCGCTACACCTTC
.	TRBV7-6	TRBD2	TRBJ2-1	CASSALSGGDNEQFF	TGTGCCAGCAGCGCCCTTTCGGGGGGGGACAATGAGCAGTTCTTC
.	TRBV30	TRBD1	TRBJ1-6	CASDRGLTYNSPLHF	TGTGCCTCGGACAGGGGGTTGACCTATAATTCACCCCTCCACTTT
few	TRBV19	.	TRBJ2-2	CASSTGVNTGELFF	TGTGCCAGTAGTACAGGGGTTAACACCGGGGAGCTGTTTTTT
.	TRBV25-1	.	TRBJ1-1	CASSEGGLNTEAFF	TGTGCCAGCAGTGAAGGCGGATTGAACACTGAAGCTTTCTTT
.	TRBV9	.	TRBJ1-3	CASSPRLLGDTIYF	TGTGCCAGCAGCCCCCGCTTATTAGGGGACACCATATATTTT
.	TRBV7-8	TRBD2	TRBJ2-3	CASSLGGGSEDTQYF	TGTGCCAGCAGCTTAGGGGGGGGGAGCGAAGATACGCAGTATTTT
.	TRBV7-2	.	TRBJ1-2	CASSSWKERSYGYTF	TGTGCCAGCAGCTCCTGGAAGGAGCGATCTTACGGCTACACCTTC
.	TRBV12-3/TRBV12-4	.	TRBJ1-1	CASSLTLMKQAFF	TGTGCCAGCAGCCTTACCCTAATGAAGCAAGCTTTCTTT
few	TRBV6-6	.	TRBJ2-6	CASIGWASGANVLTF	TGTGCCAGCATAGGCTGGGCCTCTGGGGCCAACGTCCTGACTTTC
.	TRBV30	.	TRBJ1-3	CAWSRGISGGNTIYF	TGTGCCTGGAGCCGGGGGATCTCGGGGGGAAACACCATATATTTT
.	TRBV15	TRBD1	TRBJ1-5	CATSGRPGQGDGSNQPQHF	TGTGCCACCAGCGGCCGTCCGGGACAGGGAGATGGGTCCAATCAGCCCCAGCATTTT
.	TRBV6-6	TRBD1	TRBJ1-3	CASSSQGVGNTIYF	TGTGCCAGCAGTAGCCAGGGGGTCGGAAACACCATATATTTT
.	TRBV27	TRBD2	TRBJ2-1	CASIGGGSYNEQFF	TGTGCCAGCATTGGGGGGGGATCCTACAATGAGCAGTTCTTC
.	TRBV5-1	.	TRBJ1-6	CASSLGGGSDNSPLHF	TGCGCCAGCAGCTTGGGTGGGGGGTCAGATAATTCACCCCTCCACTTT
few	TRBV2	.	TRBJ1-5	CASRSWRNQPQHF	TGTGCCAGCAGATCTTGGAGGAATCAGCCCCAGCATTTT
.	TRBV15	.	TRBJ1-2	CATSRRRRENYGYTF	TGTGCCACCAGCAGACGGAGGAGGGAGAACTATGGCTACACCTTC
.	TRBV5-4	TRBD1	TRBJ1-1	CASSAGTGMGTEAFF	TGTGCCAGCAGCGCCGGGACAGGGATGGGTACTGAAGCTTTCTTT
.	TRBV5-1	TRBD2	TRBJ2-5	CASSLVGAGATQETQYF	TGCGCCAGCAGCTTGGTAGGAGCGGGGGCTACTCAAGAGACCCAGTACTTC
.	TRBV7-3	.	TRBJ1-5	CASSLIQKQGNQPQHF	TGTGCCAGCAGCTTAATCCAAAAACAGGGAAATCAGCCCCAGCATTTT
.	TRBV9	.	TRBJ1-6	CASSVDGGGYNSPLHF	TGTGCCAGCAGCGTAGACGGGGGGGGCTATAATTCACCCCTCCACTTT
.	TRBV5-1	TRBD1	TRBJ2-7	CASSFSGTGVSEQYF	TGCGCCAGCAGCTTCTCCGGGACAGGGGTGTCCGAGCAGTACTTC
.	TRBV3-1/TRBV3-2	.	TRBJ1-6	CASSQAADSPLHF	TGTGCCAGCAGCCAGGCAGCGGATTCACCCCTCCACTTT
.	TRBV7-8	.	TRBJ2-2	CASSSYSNTGELFF	TGTGCCAGCAGCTCGTACTCGAACACCGGGGAGCTGTTTTTT
few	TRBV5-1	.	TRBJ1-1	CASSLLWANTEAFF	TGCGCCAGCAGCTTGCTCTGGGCGAACACTGAAGCTTTCTTT
.	TRBV5-1	.	TRBJ1-5	CASSPTGLGSNQPQHF	TGCGCCAGCAGCCCCACAGGGTTGGGGAGCAATCAGCCCCAGCATTTT
.	TRBV10-3	.	TRBJ1-1	CAIRKGDTEAFF	TGTGCCATCAGGAAAGGGGACACTGAAGCTTTCTTT
many	TRBV2	.	TRBJ1-5	CASSVSVVQPQHF	TGTGCCAGCAGTGTTTCAGTTGTTCAGCCCCAGCATTTT
.	TRBV11-2	TRBD2	TRBJ2-1	CASSSRTSAFSDEQFF	TGTGCCAGCAGCTCGAGGACTAGCGCGTTTTCCGATGAGCAGTTCTTC
.	TRBV27	TRBD2	TRBJ2-1	CASSLLLSGGPRNEQFF	TGTGCCAGCAGTTTACTCTTGTCGGGGGGGCCGCGGAATGAGCAGTTCTTC
.	TRBV19	TRBD1	TRBJ1-1	CASSTPGTGDTEAFF	TGTGCCAGTAGTACCCCGGGAACAGGGGACACTGAAGCTTTCTTT
.	TRBV7-9	.	TRBJ2-3	CASSRLGGGSTDTQYF	TGTGCCAGCAGCCGTCTAGGTGGAGGGAGCACAGATACGCAGTATTTT
.	TRBV19	TRBD1	TRBJ1-1	CASSLLPGQGNTEAFF	TGTGCCAGTAGTTTACTCCCGGGACAGGGAAACACTGAAGCTTTCTTT